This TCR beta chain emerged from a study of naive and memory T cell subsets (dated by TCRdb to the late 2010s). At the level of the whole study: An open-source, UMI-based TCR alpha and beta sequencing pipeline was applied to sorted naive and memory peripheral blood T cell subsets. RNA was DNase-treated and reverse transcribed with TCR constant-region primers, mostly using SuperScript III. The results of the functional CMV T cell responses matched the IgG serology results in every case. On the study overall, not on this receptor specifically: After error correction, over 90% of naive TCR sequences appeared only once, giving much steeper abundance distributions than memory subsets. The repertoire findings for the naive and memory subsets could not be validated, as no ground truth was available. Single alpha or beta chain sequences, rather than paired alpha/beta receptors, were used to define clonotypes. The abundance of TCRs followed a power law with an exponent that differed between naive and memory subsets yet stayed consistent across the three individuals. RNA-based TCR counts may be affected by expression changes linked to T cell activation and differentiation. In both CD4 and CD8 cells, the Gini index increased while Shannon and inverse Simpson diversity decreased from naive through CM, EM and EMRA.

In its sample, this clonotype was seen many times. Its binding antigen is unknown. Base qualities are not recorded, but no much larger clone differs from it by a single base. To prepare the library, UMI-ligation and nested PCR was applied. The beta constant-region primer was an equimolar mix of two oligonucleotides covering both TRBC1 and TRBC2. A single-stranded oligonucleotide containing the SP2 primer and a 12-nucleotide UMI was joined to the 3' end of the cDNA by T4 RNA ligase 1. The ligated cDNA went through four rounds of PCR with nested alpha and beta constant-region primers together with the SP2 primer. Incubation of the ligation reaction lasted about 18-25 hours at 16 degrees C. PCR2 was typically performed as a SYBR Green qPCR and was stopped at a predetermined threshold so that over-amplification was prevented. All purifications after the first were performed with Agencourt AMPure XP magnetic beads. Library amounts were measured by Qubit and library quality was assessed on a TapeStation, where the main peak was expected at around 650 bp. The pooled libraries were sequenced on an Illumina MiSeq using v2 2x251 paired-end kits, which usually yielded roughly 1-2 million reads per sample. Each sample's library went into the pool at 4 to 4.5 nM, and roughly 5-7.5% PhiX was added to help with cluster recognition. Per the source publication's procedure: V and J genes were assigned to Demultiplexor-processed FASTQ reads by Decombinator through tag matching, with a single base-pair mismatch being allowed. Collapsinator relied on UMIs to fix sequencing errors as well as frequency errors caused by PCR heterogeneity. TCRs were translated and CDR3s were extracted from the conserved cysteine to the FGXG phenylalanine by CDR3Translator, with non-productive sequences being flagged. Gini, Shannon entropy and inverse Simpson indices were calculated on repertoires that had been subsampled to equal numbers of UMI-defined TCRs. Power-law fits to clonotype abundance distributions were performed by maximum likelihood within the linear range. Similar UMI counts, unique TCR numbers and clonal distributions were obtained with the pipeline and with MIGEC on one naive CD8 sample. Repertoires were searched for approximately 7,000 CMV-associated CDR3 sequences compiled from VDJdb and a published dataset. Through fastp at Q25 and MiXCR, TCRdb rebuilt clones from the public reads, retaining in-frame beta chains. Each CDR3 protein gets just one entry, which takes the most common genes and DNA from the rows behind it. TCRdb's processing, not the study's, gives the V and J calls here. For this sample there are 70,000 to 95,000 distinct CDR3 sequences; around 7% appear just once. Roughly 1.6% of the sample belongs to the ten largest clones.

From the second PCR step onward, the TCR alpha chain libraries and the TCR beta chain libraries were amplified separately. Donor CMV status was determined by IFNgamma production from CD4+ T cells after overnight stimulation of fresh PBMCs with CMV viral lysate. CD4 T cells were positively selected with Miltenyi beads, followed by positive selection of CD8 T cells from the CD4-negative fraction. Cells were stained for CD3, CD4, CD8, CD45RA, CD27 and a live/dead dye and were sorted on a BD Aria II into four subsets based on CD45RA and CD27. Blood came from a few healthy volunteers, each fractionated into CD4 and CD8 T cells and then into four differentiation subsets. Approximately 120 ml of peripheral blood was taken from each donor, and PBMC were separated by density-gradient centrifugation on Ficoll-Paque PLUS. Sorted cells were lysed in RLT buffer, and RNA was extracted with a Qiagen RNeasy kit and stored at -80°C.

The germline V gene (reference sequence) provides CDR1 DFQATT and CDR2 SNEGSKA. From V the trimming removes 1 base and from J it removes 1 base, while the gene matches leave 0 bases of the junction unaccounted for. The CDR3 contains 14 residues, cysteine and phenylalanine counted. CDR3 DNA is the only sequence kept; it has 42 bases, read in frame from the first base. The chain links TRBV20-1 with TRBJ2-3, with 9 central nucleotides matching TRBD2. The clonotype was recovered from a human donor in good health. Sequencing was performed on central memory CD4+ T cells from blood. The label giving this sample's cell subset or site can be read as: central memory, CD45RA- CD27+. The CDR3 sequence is CSARGTSGTDTQYF. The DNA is TGCAGTGCTAGAGGGACTAGCGGCACAGATACGCAGTATTTT.